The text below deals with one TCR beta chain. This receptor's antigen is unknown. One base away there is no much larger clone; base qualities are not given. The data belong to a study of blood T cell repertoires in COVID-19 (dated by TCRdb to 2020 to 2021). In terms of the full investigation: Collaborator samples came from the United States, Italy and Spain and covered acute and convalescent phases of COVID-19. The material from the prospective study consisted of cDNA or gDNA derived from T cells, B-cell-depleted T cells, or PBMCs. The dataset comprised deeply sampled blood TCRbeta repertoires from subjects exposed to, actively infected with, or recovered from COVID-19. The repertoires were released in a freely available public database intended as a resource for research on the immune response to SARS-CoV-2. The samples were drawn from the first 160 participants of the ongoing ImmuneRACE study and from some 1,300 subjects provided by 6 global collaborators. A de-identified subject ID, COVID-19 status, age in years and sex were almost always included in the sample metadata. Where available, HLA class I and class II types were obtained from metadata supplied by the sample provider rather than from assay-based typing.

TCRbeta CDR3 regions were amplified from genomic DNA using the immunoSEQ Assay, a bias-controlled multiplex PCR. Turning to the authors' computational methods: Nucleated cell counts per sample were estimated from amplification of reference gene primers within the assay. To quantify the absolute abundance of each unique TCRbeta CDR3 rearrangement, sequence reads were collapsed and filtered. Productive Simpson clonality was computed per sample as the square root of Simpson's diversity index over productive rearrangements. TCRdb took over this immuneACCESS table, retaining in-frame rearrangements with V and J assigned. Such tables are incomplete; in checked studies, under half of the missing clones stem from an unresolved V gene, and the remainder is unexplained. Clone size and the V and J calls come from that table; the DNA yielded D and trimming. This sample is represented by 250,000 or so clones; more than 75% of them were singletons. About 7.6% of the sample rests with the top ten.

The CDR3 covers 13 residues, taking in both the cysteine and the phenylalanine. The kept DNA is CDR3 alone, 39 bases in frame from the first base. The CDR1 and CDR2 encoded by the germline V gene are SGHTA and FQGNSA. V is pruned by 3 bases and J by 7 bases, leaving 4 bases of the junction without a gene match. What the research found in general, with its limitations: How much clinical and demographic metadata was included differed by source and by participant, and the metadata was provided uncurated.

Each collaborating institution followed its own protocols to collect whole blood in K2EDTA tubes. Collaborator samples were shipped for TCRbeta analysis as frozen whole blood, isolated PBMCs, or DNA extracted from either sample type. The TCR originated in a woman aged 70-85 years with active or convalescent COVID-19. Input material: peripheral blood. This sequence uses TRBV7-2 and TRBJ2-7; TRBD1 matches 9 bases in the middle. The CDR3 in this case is CASSLTGGREQYF. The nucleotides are TGTGCCAGCAGCTTGACAGGGGGAAGGGAGCAGTACTTC.